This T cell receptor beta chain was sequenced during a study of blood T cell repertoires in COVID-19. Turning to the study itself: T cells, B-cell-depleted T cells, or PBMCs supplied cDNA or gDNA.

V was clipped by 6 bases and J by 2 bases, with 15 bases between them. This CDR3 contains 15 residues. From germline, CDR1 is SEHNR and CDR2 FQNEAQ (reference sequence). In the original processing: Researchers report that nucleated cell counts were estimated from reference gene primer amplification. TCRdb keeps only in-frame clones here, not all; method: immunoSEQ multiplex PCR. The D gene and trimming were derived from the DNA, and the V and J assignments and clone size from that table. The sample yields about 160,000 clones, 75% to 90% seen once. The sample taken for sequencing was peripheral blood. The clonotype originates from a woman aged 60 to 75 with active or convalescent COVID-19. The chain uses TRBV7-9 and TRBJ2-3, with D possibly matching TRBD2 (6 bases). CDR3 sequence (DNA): TGTGCCAGCAGTCCCCGACTAGGCCTCACAGATACGCAGTATTTT. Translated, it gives CASSPRLGLTDTQYF.